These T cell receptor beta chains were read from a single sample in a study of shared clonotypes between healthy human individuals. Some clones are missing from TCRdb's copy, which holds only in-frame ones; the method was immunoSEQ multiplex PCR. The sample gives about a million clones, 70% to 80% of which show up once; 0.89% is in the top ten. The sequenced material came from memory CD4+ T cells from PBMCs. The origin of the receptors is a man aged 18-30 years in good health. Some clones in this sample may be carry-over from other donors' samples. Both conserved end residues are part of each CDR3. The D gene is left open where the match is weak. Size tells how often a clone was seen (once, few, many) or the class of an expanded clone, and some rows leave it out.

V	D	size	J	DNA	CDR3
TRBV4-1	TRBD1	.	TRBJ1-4	TGCGCCAGCAGCCAAGTTGTGACAGGGGGCACTAATGAAAAACTGTTTTTT	CASSQVVTGGTNEKLFF
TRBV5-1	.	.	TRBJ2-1	TGCGCCAGCAGCCATCCGGAGGGATACAATGAGCAGTTCTTC	CASSHPEGYNEQFF
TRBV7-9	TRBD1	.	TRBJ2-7	TGTGCCAGCAGCTCGACAGGGATCTCCTACGAGCAGTACTTC	CASSSTGISYEQYF
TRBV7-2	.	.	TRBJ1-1	TGTGCCAGCAGCTTGTATATAGGACAGACTGAAGCTTTCTTT	CASSLYIGQTEAFF
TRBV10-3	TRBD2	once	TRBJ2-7	TGTGCCACTAGGACTAGCGGGTACGAGCAGTACTTC	CATRTSGYEQYF
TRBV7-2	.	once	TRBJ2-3	TGTGCCAGCAGCCCCGTGGGTGGCATCTCCAGCACAGATACGCAGTATTTT	CASSPVGGISSTDTQYF
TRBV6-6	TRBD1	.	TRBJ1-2	TGTGCCAGCAGGTCACAGGGGGACTATGGCTACACCTTC	CASRSQGDYGYTF
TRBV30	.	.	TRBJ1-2	TGTGCCTGGAGCGGGGCCCTCCGAGGGAGGGGTGGCTACACCTTC	CAWSGALRGRGGYTF
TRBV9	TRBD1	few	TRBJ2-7	TGTGCCAGCAGCTCAGGGGGCGCGGGCCGAGACGAGCAGTACTTC	CASSSGGAGRDEQYF
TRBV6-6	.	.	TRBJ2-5	TGTGCCAGCAGTTACTGGACAGATCAAGAGACCCAGTACTTC	CASSYWTDQETQYF
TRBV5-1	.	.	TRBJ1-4	TGCGCCAGCAGCTTGGGGACAGCCGGTGAAAAACTGTTTTTT	CASSLGTAGEKLFF
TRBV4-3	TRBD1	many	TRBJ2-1	TGCGCCAGCAGCCCAGATGAGGGACAGGGGTACAATGAGCAGTTCTTC	CASSPDEGQGYNEQFF
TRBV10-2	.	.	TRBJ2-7	TGCGCCAGCAGCCTAGGCCTGGGGGCCTACGAGCAGTACTTC	CASSLGLGAYEQYF
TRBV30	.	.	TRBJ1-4	TGTGCCTGGAGTGTTCAGCCAACTAATGAAAAACTGTTTTTT	CAWSVQPTNEKLFF
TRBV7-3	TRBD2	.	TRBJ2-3	TGTGCCAGCAGCTTAACTCCCGGACTAGCGGGACACACAGATACGCAGTATTTT	CASSLTPGLAGHTDTQYF
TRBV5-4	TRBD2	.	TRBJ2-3	TGTGCCAGCAGCTTGGTAGCGGGAGGAGCAGATACGCAGTATTTT	CASSLVAGGADTQYF
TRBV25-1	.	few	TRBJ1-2	TGTGCCAGCAGTCAGGGGTGGGGCTATGGCTACACCTTC	CASSQGWGYGYTF
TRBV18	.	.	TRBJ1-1	TGTGCCAGCTCACCACGGAAGGGGGACACTGAAGCTTTCTTT	CASSPRKGDTEAFF
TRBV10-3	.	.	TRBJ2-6	TGTGCCATCAGCAAGAACAGCGCTGGGGCCAACGTCCTGACTTTC	CAISKNSAGANVLTF
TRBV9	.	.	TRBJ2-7	TGTGCCAGCAGTGGTCAAGGGGGAGGCTACGAGCAGTACTTC	CASSGQGGGYEQYF